This T cell receptor beta chain was captured in a study of blood T cell repertoires in COVID-19. Study background: Acute and convalescent COVID-19 samples came from the United States, Italy and Spain.

CDR3 size: 13 residues. Germline CDR1 GTSNPN, CDR2 SVGIG (reference sequence). V lost 4 bases to trimming and J lost 0 bases, with 7 bases between them. Clones were read by immunoSEQ multiplex PCR, and TCRdb kept only the in-frame ones, dropping some. The repertoire has 200,000 to 250,000 clones, around 86% of them found once; the top ten carry under 4%. Individuals aged about 18 to 89 years were recruited from 24 US areas. Participant reports of clinical history set cohort assignment. The sequenced sample consisted of PBMCs or T cells enriched from blood (not recorded which). V and J are TRBV30 and TRBJ1-3; no clear D gene. The TCR sequence derives from a woman in her forties with acute COVID-19. This chain's CDR3 is CAWTVSSGNTIYF. DNA of the CDR3: TGTGCCTGGACGGTTAGCTCTGGAAACACCATATATTTT.